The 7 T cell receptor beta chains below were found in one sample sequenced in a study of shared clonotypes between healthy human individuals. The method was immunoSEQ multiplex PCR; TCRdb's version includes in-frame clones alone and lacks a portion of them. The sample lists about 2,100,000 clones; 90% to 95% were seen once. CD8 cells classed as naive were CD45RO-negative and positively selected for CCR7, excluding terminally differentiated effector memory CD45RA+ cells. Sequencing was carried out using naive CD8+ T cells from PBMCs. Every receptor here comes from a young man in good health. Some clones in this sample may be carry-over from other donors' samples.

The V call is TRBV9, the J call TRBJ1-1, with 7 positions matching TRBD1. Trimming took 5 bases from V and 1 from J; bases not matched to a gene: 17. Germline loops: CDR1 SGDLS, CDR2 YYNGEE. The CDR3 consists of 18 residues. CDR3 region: CASSKTQHAGQANTEAFF. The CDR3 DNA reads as TGTGCCAGCAGTAAAACCCAACATGCTGGACAGGCGAACACTGAAGCTTTCTTT.

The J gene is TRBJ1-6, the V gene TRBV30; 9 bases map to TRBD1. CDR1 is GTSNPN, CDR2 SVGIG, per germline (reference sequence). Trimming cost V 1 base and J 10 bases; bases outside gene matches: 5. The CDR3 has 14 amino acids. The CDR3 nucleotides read TGTGCCTGGAGTGGGGGACAGGGCGTCTCACCCCTCCACTTT. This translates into CAWSGGQGVSPLHF.

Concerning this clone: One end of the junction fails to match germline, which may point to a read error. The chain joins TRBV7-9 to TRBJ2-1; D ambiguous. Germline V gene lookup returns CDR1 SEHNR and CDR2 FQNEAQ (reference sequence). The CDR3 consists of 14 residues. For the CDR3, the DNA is TGTGCCAGCAGCTTAGCCGACCGAGACCACTTTGGGCTCTTC. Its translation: CASSLADRDHFGLF.

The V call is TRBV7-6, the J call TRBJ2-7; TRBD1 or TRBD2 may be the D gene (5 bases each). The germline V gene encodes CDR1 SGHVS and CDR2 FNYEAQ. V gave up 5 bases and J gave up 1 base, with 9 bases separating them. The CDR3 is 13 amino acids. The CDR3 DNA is TGTGCCAGCAGCCAGGGACGGTCCTACGAGCAGTACTTC. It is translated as CASSQGRSYEQYF.

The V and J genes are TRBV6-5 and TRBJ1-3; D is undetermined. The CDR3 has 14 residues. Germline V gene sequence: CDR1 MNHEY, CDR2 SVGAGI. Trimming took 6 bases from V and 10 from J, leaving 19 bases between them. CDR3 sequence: CASRKDTGMRTIYF. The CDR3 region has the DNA TGTGCCAGCAGGAAAGACACGGGCATGAGGACCATATATTTT.

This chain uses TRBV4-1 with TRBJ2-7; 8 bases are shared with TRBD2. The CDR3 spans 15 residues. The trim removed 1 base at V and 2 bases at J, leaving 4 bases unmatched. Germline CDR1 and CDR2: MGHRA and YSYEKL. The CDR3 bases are TGCGCCAGCAGCCAAGTGGCTAGCGGGCCCTACGAGCAGTACTTC. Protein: CASSQVASGPYEQYF.

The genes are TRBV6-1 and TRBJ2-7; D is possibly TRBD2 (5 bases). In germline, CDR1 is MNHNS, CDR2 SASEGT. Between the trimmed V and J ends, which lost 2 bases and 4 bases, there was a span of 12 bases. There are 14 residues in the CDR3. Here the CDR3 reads CASSESASIYEQYF. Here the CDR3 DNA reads TGTGCCAGCAGTGAATCGGCTAGCATATACGAGCAGTACTTC.